These 13 T cell receptor beta chains originate from one sample sequenced in a study of blood T cell repertoires in COVID-19. Data came from immunoSEQ multiplex PCR; TCRdb stores just in-frame clones and leaves some out. The sample holds some 180,000 clones; 75% to 90% are singletons and the top ten take roughly 6.7%. The sequenced material came from peripheral blood. All receptors derive from a man in his 60s with acute or convalescent COVID-19.

The chain links TRBV4-1 to TRBJ2-7; 8 positions match TRBD1. CDR1 and CDR2 from the germline V gene are MGHRA and YSYEKL. The V gene end was trimmed by 2 bases and the J gene end by 3 bases; junction bases not matched to a gene: 9. The CDR3 spans 16 residues. CDR3: CASSQTRGRAFYEQYF. The DNA of the CDR3 is TGCGCCAGCAGCCAAACCAGGGGGCGCGCCTTCTACGAGCAGTACTTC.

V and J are TRBV6-5 and TRBJ1-6; TRBD1 is a possible D gene (5 bases). The CDR3 consists of 15 residues. V was shortened by 3 bases and J by 6 bases, with 12 bases between the two germline ends. The germline CDR1 and CDR2 sequences are MNHEY and SVGAGI. The CDR3 is CASSYRGRSNSPLHF. For the CDR3, the DNA is TGTGCCAGCAGTTATAGGGGCCGGAGTAATTCACCCCTCCACTTT.

The chain carries TRBV4-1 and TRBJ2-5; D not resolved. With 3 bases removed from V and 5 bases from J, the gap between germline ends came to 13 bases. The CDR3 runs 14 residues. In germline, CDR1 is MGHRA, CDR2 YSYEKL. The CDR3 DNA sequence: TGCGCCAGCAGCCAGCGCCCCCTTATGGAGACCCAGTACTTC. Residues: CASSQRPLMETQYF.

The chain couples TRBV6-1 to TRBJ1-3; D not certain. Germline V gene lookup returns CDR1 MNHNS and CDR2 SASEGT. CDR3 size: 14 residues. V was shortened by 2 bases and J by 2 bases, with 7 bases between the two germline ends. The CDR3 DNA sequence: TGTGCCAGCAGTGAAATAGGAGCTGGAAACACCATATATTTT. Residues: CASSEIGAGNTIYF.

The chain is built from TRBV5-1 and TRBJ2-1; 8 bases line up with TRBD1. Germline CDR1 reads SGHRS; CDR2 reads YFSETQ. This CDR3 spans 14 amino acids. With 2 bases clipped from V and 4 bases from J, the junction kept 2 bases outside the gene matches. CDR3 in DNA: TGCGCCAGCAGCTTCGGGACAGGATACAATGAGCAGTTCTTC. This gives the protein CASSFGTGYNEQFF. The full variable domain, rest sourced from reference TRBV5-1 and TRBJ2-1, is KAGVTQTPRYLIKTRGQQVTLSCSPISGHRSVSWYQQTPGQGLQFLFEYFSETQRNKGNFPGRFSGRQFSNSRSEMNVSTLELGDSALYLCASSFGTGYNEQFFGPGTRLTVL.

V is TRBV6-5 and J is TRBJ1-3; the D gene is possibly TRBD1 (5 bases). Germline V gives CDR1 MNHEY, CDR2 SVGAGI. The length of the CDR3 is 14 residues. V was pared by 6 bases and J by 2 bases, with 11 bases between. CDR3 bases: TGTGCCAGCAGATACACACAGGCTGGAAACACCATATATTTT. This translates into CASRYTQAGNTIYF.

The chain carries TRBV7-9 and TRBJ1-6; the D gene is possibly TRBD1 (6 bases). Germline assignment: CDR1 SEHNR and CDR2 FQNEAQ (reference sequence). This CDR3 has 16 amino acids. With 4 bases removed from V and 6 bases from J, the gap between germline ends came to 16 bases. The CDR3 bases are TGTGCCAGCAGCTACGAGGGGGGGTTTAGTAATTCACCCCTCCACTTT. It codes for CASSYEGGFSNSPLHF.

The chain recombines TRBV12-5 with TRBJ1-6, with D unresolved. Germline loops: CDR1 LGHNT, CDR2 FRNRAP. The V end was cut by 5 bases, the J end by 8 bases, with 16 bases between. The CDR3 has 15 residues. The DNA of the CDR3 is TGTGCTAGTGGTCGCGGGGAGGGAGTAGATTCACCCCTCCACTTT. This translates into CASGRGEGVDSPLHF.

The V call is TRBV28, the J call TRBJ1-6, with 10 positions matching TRBD1. The germline CDR1 and CDR2 sequences are MDHEN and SYDVKM. The CDR3 has 12 residues. The J segment lost 10 bases and the V segment lost 8 bases, leaving 2 bases of the junction unmatched. The CDR3 protein is CASGTGASPLHF. The CDR3 DNA sequence: TGTGCCAGCGGGACAGGGGCATCACCCCTCCACTTT.

The chain uses TRBV10-3 and TRBJ1-2, with D perhaps matching TRBD1 (5 bases). V lost 2 bases and J lost 4, with 11 bases in between. The CDR3 is 14 amino acids. Germline assignment: CDR1 ENHRY and CDR2 SYGVKD. DNA of the CDR3: TGTGCCATCAGTGAGGGCAGGGAGGCCTATGGCTACACCTTC. The encoded protein is CAISEGREAYGYTF.

The V and J genes are TRBV7-3 and TRBJ1-2, with D unresolved. This CDR3 is built from 13 residues. Trimming took 5 bases from V and 6 from J, leaving 13 bases between them. CDR1 is SGHTA and CDR2 is FQGTGA in the germline V gene. CDR3 nucleotide sequence: TGTGCCAGCAGCCCCGGGTCCGGGGATGGCTACACCTTC. Translated, it gives CASSPGSGDGYTF.

V and J are TRBV12-5 and TRBJ2-2; D perhaps matches TRBD1 (7 bases). The ends were cut back, 1 base at V and 13 bases at J, with 10 bases in the middle. Germline lookup yields CDR1 LGHNT and CDR2 FRNRAP. The CDR3 covers 12 residues. The CDR3 loop is CASGLDRGGLFF. The CDR3 nucleotides are TGTGCTAGTGGTTTGGACAGGGGAGGGCTGTTTTTT. Using reference TRBV12-5 and TRBJ2-2 for the parts outside the CDR3, the full variable domain is DARVTQTPRHKVTEMGQEVTMRCQPILGHNTVFWYRQTMMQGLELLAYFRNRAPLDDSGMPKDRFSAEMPDATLATLKIQPSEPRDSAVYFCASGLDRGGLFFGEGSRLTVL.

The chain is built from TRBV2 and TRBJ1-3, with D hard to call. The CDR3 has 14 amino acids. V lost 6 bases to trimming and J lost 4 bases, with 13 bases between them. Germline loops: CDR1 SNHLY, CDR2 FYNNEI. In nucleotides, the CDR3 is TGTGCCAGCAGGGAGAGGGAGGTGGGAAACACCATATATTTT. Its protein is CASREREVGNTIYF.